The 28 T cell receptor beta chains below come from one sample, sequenced in a study of spatial heterogeneity in lung cancer. Time point indicated: blood at routine non-recurrence follow-up after resection. TCRdb called the 5' RACE reads again in MiXCR, with one record for every CDR3 protein. The data contain some 32,000 distinct CDR3 sequences, about 10% of them singletons. The material was PBMCs, obtained at follow-up. The receptor set was obtained from a female donor with early-stage non-small cell lung cancer.

This clonotype occurred once. The V and J genes are TRBV9 and TRBJ2-7; 7 nucleotides match TRBD1. The CDR3 sequence is 14 residues long. Germline-derived CDR1 and CDR2 are SGDLS and YYNGEE. V dropped 0 bases and J dropped 2; count of bases not matched to a gene: 2. The CDR3 spells CASSVGDRTYEQYF. DNA for the CDR3: TGTGCCAGCAGCGTAGGGGACAGAACCTACGAGCAGTACTTC.

The sample holds a few counts of this clonotype. The genes are TRBV7-2 and TRBJ1-6; TRBD1 agrees at 7 bases. This CDR3 contains 14 residues. J lost 8 bases, V lost 1 base, and 2 bases had no gene match. Germline V lookup: CDR1 SGHTA, CDR2 FQGNSA. CDR3 nucleotides: TGTGCCAGCAGCTTAGGACAGGGAGATTCACCCCTCCACTTT. Encoded protein: CASSLGQGDSPLHF.

This clonotype showed up many times. The gene calls are TRBV5-1 and TRBJ2-6; D is uncertain. CDR3 length: 15 amino acids. CDR1 is SGHRS and CDR2 is YFSETQ in the germline V gene. Trimming shortened V by 0 bases and J by 2 bases, and 6 bases separated the two germline ends. The CDR3 sequence is CASSLVVAGANVLTF. CDR3 in DNA: TGCGCCAGCAGCTTGGTTGTGGCTGGGGCCAACGTCCTGACTTTC. Variable domain in full (rest from reference TRBV5-1 and TRBJ2-6): KAGVTQTPRYLIKTRGQQVTLSCSPISGHRSVSWYQQTPGQGLQFLFEYFSETQRNKGNFPGRFSGRQFSNSRSEMNVSTLELGDSALYLCASSLVVAGANVLTFGAGSRLTVL.

This clonotype was found a few times. The chain has TRBV28 and TRBJ2-1; 9 bases match TRBD1. The CDR3 covers 14 residues. Looked up from germline, CDR1 is MDHEN and CDR2 is SYDVKM. V was pared by 6 bases and J by 8 bases, with 8 bases of the junction left unmatched. This CDR3 is CASRSGTGIDEQFF. The CDR3 coding sequence is TGTGCCAGCAGGTCTGGGACAGGGATCGATGAGCAGTTCTTC.

This clonotype occurred once. Possible read error: a much larger clone is one base away. The chain couples TRBV19 to TRBJ2-7; D gene ambiguous. V lost 7 bases to trimming and J lost 4 bases, with 8 bases between them. The germline V gene has CDR1 LNHDA and CDR2 SQIVND (reference sequence). The CDR3 has 11 residues. CDR3 nucleotide sequence: TGTGCCAGTACAGTCAGGTACGAGCAGTACTTC. Protein: CASTVRYEQYF.

This clonotype showed up many times. This chain links TRBV5-1 with TRBJ2-2, with 8 bases matching TRBD1. This CDR3 comprises 15 residues. From germline, CDR1 is SGHRS and CDR2 YFSETQ. The V segment lost 5 bases and the J segment 1 base; nucleotides outside the gene matches: 4. CDR3 residues: CASRSGTGNTGELFF. Here the CDR3 DNA reads TGCGCCAGCAGATCCGGGACAGGGAACACCGGGGAGCTGTTTTTT. Full variable domain (rest looked up from reference TRBV5-1 and TRBJ2-2): KAGVTQTPRYLIKTRGQQVTLSCSPISGHRSVSWYQQTPGQGLQFLFEYFSETQRNKGNFPGRFSGRQFSNSRSEMNVSTLELGDSALYLCASRSGTGNTGELFFGEGSRLTVL.

This clonotype was picked up many times. This rearrangement joins TRBV7-2 to TRBJ2-7; 9 bases map to TRBD2. The CDR3 runs to 14 residues. Trimming at V came to 4 bases and at J to 3 bases, leaving 4 bases not matched to a gene. CDR1 is SGHTA, CDR2 FQGNSA, per germline. Here the CDR3 reads CASSSSGEFYEQYF. The DNA of the CDR3 is TGTGCCAGCAGCTCTAGCGGGGAGTTCTACGAGCAGTACTTC.

This clonotype was detected ten times or more. The chain links TRBV2 to TRBJ1-2, with TRBD1 as a possible D gene (6 bases). V was cut by 9 bases and J by 6 bases, with 20 bases left in between. The germline CDR1 and CDR2 sequences are SNHLY and FYNNEI. This CDR3 spans 14 amino acids. CDR3 nucleotide sequence: TGTGCCAGTTGGGGGCCGGTCGGACAGCATGGCTACACCTTC. Its translation: CASWGPVGQHGYTF.

In its sample, this clonotype was seen many times. The chain is built from TRBV21-1 and TRBJ2-5; whether TRBD1, the table's D call, matches the DNA was not checked. TRBV21-1 is an annotated pseudogene. The CDR3 runs 11 residues. CDR3 protein: CASRAGETQYF. The CDR3 region has the DNA TGTGCCAGCAGGGCAGGGGAGACCCAGTACTTC.

This clonotype was found many times. CDR3 residues: CSALSGNTEAFF. DNA of the CDR3: TGCAGTGCTCTAAGCGGGAACACTGAAGCTTTCTTT. This chain connects TRBV20-1 to TRBJ1-1; D uncertain. CDR3 length: 12 residues. Germline lookup yields CDR1 DFQATT and CDR2 SNEGSKA (reference sequence). V gave up 5 bases and J gave up 1 base, with 8 bases separating them.

In its sample, this clonotype was seen many times. The chain links TRBV20-1 to TRBJ2-7; TRBD1 aligns across 7 bases. Unmatched junction bases numbered 6, after V lost 6 bases and J lost 1 base. From germline, CDR1 is DFQATT and CDR2 SNEGSKA (reference sequence). CDR3 size: 13 residues. The CDR3 protein is CSASDRESYEQYF. The CDR3 coding sequence is TGCAGTGCCAGCGACAGGGAATCCTACGAGCAGTACTTC.

This clonotype has a handful of counts. The gene calls are TRBV7-2 and TRBJ2-7; D possibly corresponds to TRBD2 (5 bases). This CDR3 has 15 amino acids. Germline V gene sequence: CDR1 SGHTA, CDR2 FQGNSA. The V end lost 3 bases, the J end lost 2 bases, and 14 bases lay between the germline ends. The CDR3, as DNA: TGTGCCAGCAGCTTGAGCCGGGATAATGCCTACGAGCAGTACTTC. Encoded protein: CASSLSRDNAYEQYF.

This clonotype was counted at least ten times. CDR3 loop: CSARADPPLHF. The CDR3 DNA is TGCAGTGCTAGAGCGGACCCACCCCTCCACTTT. V usage is TRBV20-1 and J usage is TRBJ1-6; D unclear. The CDR3 length is 11 residues. The germline gives CDR1 DFQATT, CDR2 SNEGSKA (reference sequence). Trimming took 1 base from V and 11 from J, leaving 6 bases between them.

This clonotype has a count of ten or more. The chain uses TRBV7-9 and TRBJ2-3; no clear D. Per the germline V gene, CDR1 is SEHNR and CDR2 is FQNEAQ (reference sequence). The CDR3 has 12 amino acids. Trimming cost V 2 bases and J 5 bases, with 5 bases left between them. This chain's CDR3 is CASSLRQDTQYF. CDR3 bases: TGTGCCAGCAGCTTACGGCAAGATACGCAGTATTTT.

The rearrangement uses TRBV20-1 and TRBJ1-1, with TRBD1 matching 7 bases. Germline CDR1 DFQATT, CDR2 SNEGSKA (reference sequence). The CDR3 sequence is 12 residues long. V was clipped by 6 bases and J by 4 bases; unmatched bases: 5. CDR3 amino acids: CSALSGGTEAFF. In nucleotides, the CDR3 is TGCAGTGCCTTATCAGGGGGCACTGAAGCTTTCTTT.

This clonotype came up a few times. This chain uses TRBV7-2 with TRBJ2-3; 8 bases agree with TRBD1. With 3 bases clipped from V and 3 bases from J, the junction kept 11 bases outside the gene matches. This CDR3 contains 17 residues. Germline CDR1 SGHTA, CDR2 FQGNSA. The CDR3 DNA follows: TGTGCCAGCAGCTTCTCCGGACAGGGAGGTAAAACAGATACGCAGTATTTT. The encoded protein is CASSFSGQGGKTDTQYF.

The chain couples TRBV20-1 to TRBJ1-1; a possible D gene is TRBD1 (5 bases). The CDR3 has 12 residues. Germline V lookup: CDR1 DFQATT, CDR2 SNEGSKA (reference sequence). Trimming shortened V by 3 bases and J by 6 bases, and 11 bases separated the two germline ends. CDR3 in DNA: TGCAGTGCTAGCCAGGGATCCGCTGAAGCTTTCTTT. It specifies CSASQGSAEAFF.

This sequence joins TRBV6-5 and TRBJ2-1; 8 bases align to TRBD2. Germline V lookup: CDR1 MNHEY, CDR2 SVGAGI. This CDR3 has 16 amino acids. With 0 bases clipped from V and 4 bases from J, the junction kept 5 bases outside the gene matches. The CDR3 bases are TGTGCCAGCAGTTACTCGAACAGCGGGGGATACAATGAGCAGTTCTTC. Protein product: CASSYSNSGGYNEQFF.

There are many counts of this clonotype. This sequence joins TRBV5-4 and TRBJ2-1; maybe TRBD2 (5 bases). The CDR3 extends over 15 amino acids. V was pared by 0 bases and J by 2 bases, with 9 bases between. Per the germline V gene, CDR1 is SGHNT and CDR2 is YYREEE (reference sequence). The CDR3 DNA is TGTGCCAGCAGCTTGGAAAACGGGGCCTACAATGAGCAGTTCTTC. Translation: CASSLENGAYNEQFF.

This clonotype was recorded many times. The J gene is TRBJ2-3, the V gene TRBV5-5, with unresolved D. The CDR3 is made up of 15 amino acids. Trimming cost V 0 bases and J 0 bases, with 8 bases left between them. Germline assignment: CDR1 SGHKS and CDR2 YYEKEE (reference sequence). CDR3 DNA: TGTGCCAGCAGCTTGGCCGAATCTAGCACAGATACGCAGTATTTT. Translating it yields CASSLAESSTDTQYF.

The V and J genes are TRBV20-1 and TRBJ2-1; 11 nucleotides align to TRBD2. Germline V gene data show CDR1 as DFQATT and CDR2 as SNEGSKA (reference sequence). Trimming at V came to 4 bases and at J to 8 bases, leaving 7 bases not matched to a gene. The CDR3 extends over 14 amino acids. The CDR3, as DNA: TGCAGTGCTATGGATAGCGGGGGGGCCGATGAGCAGTTCTTC. Translating it yields CSAMDSGGADEQFF.

This clonotype was counted a few times. This chain uses TRBV2 with TRBJ2-4, with unresolved D. The V end lost 4 bases, the J end lost 5 bases, and 9 bases lay between the germline ends. There are 13 residues in the CDR3. Germline CDR1 is SNHLY and CDR2 is FYNNEI. CDR3 sequence: CASSADRENIQYF. The DNA of the CDR3 is TGTGCCAGCAGTGCCGACCGGGAAAACATTCAGTACTTC.

This clonotype was detected ten times or more. The chain is built from TRBV18 and TRBJ2-1, with D hard to call. CDR1 and CDR2 from the germline V gene are KGHSH and LQKENI. The V end lost 2 bases, the J end lost 4 bases, and 18 bases lay between the germline ends. This CDR3 is built from 17 residues. CDR3 sequence reads: CASSPSGSPLGYNEQFF. DNA for the CDR3: TGTGCCAGCTCACCATCGGGCAGTCCCTTAGGGTACAATGAGCAGTTCTTC.

This clonotype came up a few times. V usage is TRBV7-6 and J usage is TRBJ2-5; no definite D call. This CDR3 has 12 amino acids. The germline gives CDR1 SGHVS, CDR2 FNYEAQ. The germline V and J ends were trimmed by 5 bases and 4 bases, with 8 bases remaining between them. As DNA, the CDR3 is TGTGCCAGCAGCCGACTGGGAGAGACCCAGTACTTC. Amino acids: CASSRLGETQYF.

This clonotype has a handful of counts. The chain recombines TRBV20-1 with TRBJ2-3; D is uncertain. The germline V and J ends were trimmed by 5 bases and 0 bases, with 12 bases remaining between them. Germline V gives CDR1 DFQATT, CDR2 SNEGSKA (reference sequence). CDR3 length equals 14 residues. In DNA form, the CDR3 reads TGCAGTGCTCCCTGGACCGCTAGCACAGATACGCAGTATTTT. Amino acids: CSAPWTASTDTQYF.

The chain employs TRBV11-2 and TRBJ2-3, with TRBD2 as a possible D gene (5 bases). Germline V gene lookup returns CDR1 SGHAT and CDR2 FQNNGV. This CDR3 is 14 amino acids long. V was cut by 3 bases and J by 2 bases, with 9 bases left in between. CDR3 DNA: TGTGCCAGCAGCTTTTCCGGGGACACAGATACGCAGTATTTT. This codes for CASSFSGDTDTQYF.

This clonotype was observed many times. The chain's CDR3 is CASTKMGTSFGELFF. CDR3 DNA: TGTGCCAGCACCAAAATGGGGACTAGCTTCGGGGAGCTGTTTTTT. V usage is TRBV5-4 and J usage is TRBJ2-2; 9 nucleotides line up with TRBD2. The germline CDR1 and CDR2 sequences are SGHNT and YYREEE (reference sequence). There are 15 residues in the CDR3. Trimming cost V 6 bases and J 7 bases; bases outside gene matches: 10.

This clonotype was recorded many times. This chain connects TRBV25-1 to TRBJ2-3; D may match TRBD1 or TRBD2 (6 bases each). Germline lookup yields CDR1 MGHDK and CDR2 SYGVNS. This CDR3 has 14 amino acids. Between the trimmed V and J ends, which lost 6 bases and 7 bases, there was a span of 17 bases. CDR3 DNA: TGTGCCAGCAGAGGGGGGCAGGGGCGGAATACGCAGTATTTT. It yields the protein CASRGGQGRNTQYF. Combining the CDR3 with reference TRBV25-1 and TRBJ2-3 gives the whole variable domain EADIYQTPRYLVIGTGKKITLECSQTMGHDKMYWYQQDPGMELHLIHYSYGVNSTEKGDLSSESTVSRIRTEHFPLTLESARPSHTSQYLCASRGGQGRNTQYFGPGTRLTVL.